The T cell receptor (delta chain) under discussion was sequenced for a study of Vδ1+ human thymocytes (dated by TCRdb to between 2018 and 2020). In terms of the full investigation: As a data resource, the study described the mRNA-level TRG and TRD CDR3 repertoires found in highly purified Vdelta1+ thymocytes taken from young children. Validation of the multiplex-based CDR3 amplicon strategy against 5'RACE-based CDR3 amplicon generation methods had been performed previously. What the authors observed across the whole study: Many TRG clonotypes were found to be shared between donors (up to roughly 6.9x10^3), whereas TRD repertoires were found to be essentially private (max about 120 shared). The thymic TRG and TRD repertoires appeared highly polyclonal, with Gaussian CDR3 length distributions, in contrast to the oligoclonal repertoires of peripheral blood. The use of highly purified populations and single-cell validation was advised by the authors, since misinterpretation of bulk repertoire data could be caused by unexpected Vdelta2 sequences. Even though sort purity was high, about 20% of thymic TRD sequences were Vdelta2 (and few were Vdelta3), which was not the case for the peripheral blood Vdelta1+ controls. No clustering by age or sex was observed, so analyses did not stratify donors by these variables.

V loses 0 bases, J loses 0 bases, and the germline ends lie 17 bases apart. Measured from the cysteine to the phenylalanine, the CDR3 is 18 residues long. Of the read, only the CDR3 DNA is kept; its 54 bases are in frame from base 1. For CDR1 and CDR2, the germline V gene lists TSWWSYY and QGS. A remark on this clone: Its antigen is still unknown. Qualities for individual bases were not recorded, and no much larger clone is one base off.

Thymic samples were depleted of alphabeta T cells, then CD3+ TCRVdelta1+ TCRVdelta2- thymocytes were FACS-sorted. The purity of the sorted Vdelta1+ thymocytes was between about 97% and 99.6%. Thymic specimens came from roughly 8 paediatric patients undergoing corrective cardiac surgery, aged from about 5 days to 16 months. The thymic tissue was dispersed, and mononuclear cells were isolated using a Histopaque-1077 density gradient. Staining used anti-TCRVdelta1 clone TS8.2, anti-TCRVdelta2 clone B6, anti-CD3 clone HIT3a and anti-TCRalphabeta clone IP26 antibodies. RNA was extracted with the RNeasy mini kit and reverse transcribed using Superscript III. To generate the CDR3 amplicons, a multiplex PCR was run using pooled V-gene forward primers together with a constant-region reverse primer that carried Illumina adaptor overhangs. After gel purification, the amplicons were indexed with Nextera index primers over eight extra PCR cycles and then purified using AMPure XP beads. The libraries were sequenced on an Illumina MiSeq using paired-end 250 bp reads, dual indexing and an approximately 18% PhiX spike-in. The original pipeline was this. Read quality was checked with FastQC, and TRG read pairs were merged using ea-utils fastq-join. Annotation of sequences was performed with IMGT/HighV-QUEST, only productive sequences with unambiguous V-gene assignment were retained, and clonotypes were defined by identical CDR3 sequence. VDJtools 1.1.1, tcR 2.2.3, Treemap and vegan Shannon diversity in R 3.4.4 were used for downstream analysis. TCRdb called clones from the public reads with CATT, and repeated DNA sequences were later combined into one row. The V and J calls here are based on TCRdb, not the publication. For this sample there are tens of thousands of delta-chain clones; approximately 15% appear just once. The ten largest clones represent 0.5% to 0.55% of the sample.

This TCR came from a boy in the first two years of life who had congenital heart surgery. The sequence joins TRDV1 to TRDJ1; no D gene can be assigned with confidence. Specimen: Vdelta1+ gamma-delta thymocytes from the thymus. The sample's cell subset or site label, decoded: FACS-sorted CD3+ TCRalphabeta- TCRVdelta1+ TCRVdelta2- thymocytes. CDR3 loop: CALGELVSKIVYTDKLIF. The DNA is as follows: TGTGCTCTTGGGGAACTAGTCTCGAAAATCGTCTACACCGATAAACTCATCTTT.